This TCR beta chain was identified during a study of OX40 agonist ivuxolimab in advanced cancers. Study-wide background: Six ivuxolimab dose levels, 0.01 to 10 mg/kg, were given intravenously every 2 weeks.

Some clones are missing from TCRdb's copy, which holds only in-frame ones; the method was immunoSEQ multiplex PCR. The table lists about 40,000 clones, approximately 88% of them singletons, with roughly 25% in the top ten. V lost 2 bases to trimming and J lost 5 bases, with 12 bases between them. Germline V lookup: CDR1 SGDLS, CDR2 YYNGEE. The CDR3 has 14 amino acids. The receptor was isolated from an adult with an advanced solid tumor such as melanoma, head and neck, liver or kidney cancer. The specimen comprised CD4+ or CD8+ T cells sorted from blood, sampled in a trial of the OX40 agonist ivuxolimab. V is TRBV9 and J is TRBJ2-3, with D hard to call. CDR3 sequence (DNA): TGTGCCAGCAGCGTCTGGGGTAGTGGAGATACGCAGTATTTT. The encoded protein is CASSVWGSGDTQYF. Full variable domain (remainder filled in from reference TRBV9 and TRBJ2-3): DSGVTQTPKHLITATGQRVTLRCSPRSGDLSVYWYQQSLDQGLQFLIQYYNGEERAKGNILERFSAQQFPDLHSELNLSSLELGDSALYFCASSVWGSGDTQYFGPGTRLTVL.